The rows below give T cell receptor beta chains drawn from one sample of a study of shared clonotypes between healthy human individuals. Profiled with immunoSEQ multiplex PCR; TCRdb holds only in-frame clones, not every one. The table includes over 800,000 clones, about 91% detected once. Specimen: naive CD8+ T cells sorted from blood. These receptors originate from a young man in good health. The CDR3 runs from the conserved cysteine through the conserved F or W. A D gene is named only where the DNA matches it firmly. A clone size is listed for some rows: how often the clone was seen (once, few, many), or a class if it is expanded.

abundance,j_gene,v_gene,d_gene,CDR3nt,CDR3aa
once,TRBJ1-2,TRBV6-1,NA,TGTGCCAGCAGTGGGCAGGAAACGGGGAACTATGGCTACACCTTC,CASSGQETGNYGYTF
NA,TRBJ1-4,TRBV15,NA,TGTGCCACCAGCAGCCAGACAGGATTCCGGGTGGACGAAAAACTGTTTTTT,CATSSQTGFRVDEKLFF
NA,TRBJ2-1,TRBV7-9,TRBD2,TGTGCCAGCAGTTCTAGCGGGAGCATAGATGAGCAGTTCTTC,CASSSSGSIDEQFF
once,TRBJ2-5,TRBV27,NA,TGTGCCAGCACTGTCGGGGGCCAAGAGACCCAGTACTTC,CASTVGGQETQYF
NA,TRBJ2-5,TRBV11-2,TRBD2,TGTGCCAGCAGCTTATGGGCGGGAGAAGAAGAGACCCAGTACTTC,CASSLWAGEEETQYF
NA,TRBJ2-1,TRBV19,NA,TGTGCCAGCCAGAGTTTAGCGGTTAGCTCCTACAATGAGCAGTTCTTC,CASQSLAVSSYNEQFF
NA,TRBJ2-5,TRBV7-6,NA,TGTGCCAGCAGCTTAGAGGCAGGTACAACAAGAGAGACCCAGTACTTC,CASSLEAGTTRETQYF
NA,TRBJ2-1,TRBV6-1,TRBD2,TGTGCCAGCAGAGAATTAGCGGGATCTTCCTACAATGAGCAGTTCTTC,CASRELAGSSYNEQFF
NA,TRBJ2-7,TRBV14,NA,TGTGCCAGCAGCCAAGGCGCCTTGGGGCAGTACTTC,CASSQGALGQYF
NA,TRBJ2-1,TRBV11-3,NA,TGTGCCAGCAGCTTGGGGGCGGGCGACAATGAGCAGTTCTTC,CASSLGAGDNEQFF
NA,TRBJ2-4,TRBV7-9,NA,TGTGCCAGCAGCTTAGCGCCGCCAGCCAAAAACATTCAGTACTTC,CASSLAPPAKNIQYF
NA,TRBJ1-1,TRBV6-5,NA,TGTGCCAGCAGTTACGCAGGCACTGAAGCTTTCTTT,CASSYAGTEAFF
NA,TRBJ2-1,TRBV7-7,NA,TGTGCTAGCAGCTTAGAACAAGGCTCCTACAATGAGCAGTTCTTC,CASSLEQGSYNEQFF
NA,TRBJ2-7,TRBV5-4,NA,TGTGCCAGCACCGGAGGACAGTCCTACGAGCAGTACTTC,CASTGGQSYEQYF
NA,TRBJ2-1,TRBV9,TRBD2,TGTGCCAGCAGTGTTGAGGGACTAACCTACAATGAGCAGTTCTTC,CASSVEGLTYNEQFF
NA,TRBJ2-1,TRBV9,TRBD2,TGTGCCAGCAGCGTAGAGCTAGCGGGTTACAATGAGCAGTTCTTC,CASSVELAGYNEQFF
NA,TRBJ2-1,TRBV6-4,TRBD2,TGTGCCAGCAGTGACTCGACACTAGCGGATTCCTACAATGAGCAGTTCTTC,CASSDSTLADSYNEQFF
NA,TRBJ2-3,TRBV6-5,TRBD2,TGTGCCAGCAGTTACCTCGCGGGAGGAACAGATACGCAGTATTTT,CASSYLAGGTDTQYF
once,TRBJ2-3,TRBV4-3,NA,TGCGCCAGCAGCCCCACAAGTTCTAGCACAGATACGCAGTATTTT,CASSPTSSSTDTQYF
once,TRBJ1-1,TRBV9,TRBD1,TGTGCCAGCAGCGGACAGGGCACTGAAGCTTTCTTT,CASSGQGTEAFF
NA,TRBJ2-3,TRBV7-8,NA,TGTGCCAGCAGCTTAACCGCAGGGTCCCGAGATACGCAGTATTTT,CASSLTAGSRDTQYF
NA,TRBJ2-7,TRBV21-1,NA,TGTGCCAGCAGCTCGCCTGGCTGGGACGAGCAGTACTTC,CASSSPGWDEQYF
NA,TRBJ1-5,TRBV5-8,NA,TGTGCCAGCGTTAACAGGGCTTATAGCAATCAGCCCCAGCATTTT,CASVNRAYSNQPQHF
once,TRBJ2-7,TRBV19,NA,TGTGCCAGTAGTGGAGTGTTGGTGCCCGACTACGAGCAGTACTTC,CASSGVLVPDYEQYF
once,TRBJ2-1,TRBV6-4,TRBD2,TGTGCCAGCAGTTTCACTAGCGGGAACAATGAGCAGTTCTTC,CASSFTSGNNEQFF
NA,TRBJ2-5,TRBV28,TRBD1,TGTGCCAGCAGTTTTATCCCGGCGGTAGGGGGCGTGGAGACCCAGTACTTC,CASSFIPAVGGVETQYF
NA,TRBJ2-3,TRBV10-1,NA,TGCGCCAGCAGTGATGATCAGTACACAGATACGCAGTATTTT,CASSDDQYTDTQYF
NA,TRBJ1-1,TRBV7-3,TRBD1,TGTGCCAGCAGCTCGGGACAGGACACTGAAGCTTTCTTT,CASSSGQDTEAFF
NA,TRBJ2-1,TRBV4-2,NA,TGTGCCAGCAGGCTAAATACCGGAAATGAGCAGTTCTTC,CASRLNTGNEQFF
NA,TRBJ1-1,TRBV29-1,NA,TGCAGCGTTGTTCCGGGAGGCACTGAAGCTTTCTTT,CSVVPGGTEAFF
NA,TRBJ1-1,TRBV11-3,NA,TGTGCCAGCAGCTTAGATAACAGGGAAGCTTTCTTT,CASSLDNREAFF
NA,TRBJ2-1,TRBV4-3,TRBD2,TGCGCCAGCAGCCAAGGCGGGACTAGCGAGGCTGAGCAGTTCTTC,CASSQGGTSEAEQFF
NA,TRBJ1-1,TRBV27,NA,TGTGCCAGCAGGAGCAGTTCATACACTGAAGCTTTCTTT,CASRSSSYTEAFF
NA,TRBJ2-1,TRBV28,TRBD1,TGTGCCAGCACCGACTTGGACAGGTCTCTGTTCTTC,CASTDLDRSLFF
NA,TRBJ2-7,TRBV6-6,NA,TGTGCCAGCAGTCCGGAGGGAGGCGAGCAGTACTTC,CASSPEGGEQYF
once,TRBJ1-2,TRBV2,TRBD1,TGTGCCAGCAGGACTGACAGGGATCCCAAAGTTGGGTATGGCTACACCTTC,CASRTDRDPKVGYGYTF
NA,TRBJ2-7,TRBV11-2,NA,TGTGCCAGCAGCTTGGGGCTGGGATTGGGGTACGAGCAGTACTTC,CASSLGLGLGYEQYF
once,TRBJ2-7,TRBV18,NA,TGTGCCAGCTCACCCACCCCCCAGGACTCTGCGGGGTACGAGCAGTACTTC,CASSPTPQDSAGYEQYF
NA,TRBJ2-5,TRBV25-1,NA,TGTGCCAGCAGGAGGGAAGAGACCCAGTACTTC,CASRREETQYF
NA,TRBJ2-1,TRBV25-1,NA,TGTGCCAGCAGTGAACAGGCGGGGCACAATGAGCAGTTCTTC,CASSEQAGHNEQFF